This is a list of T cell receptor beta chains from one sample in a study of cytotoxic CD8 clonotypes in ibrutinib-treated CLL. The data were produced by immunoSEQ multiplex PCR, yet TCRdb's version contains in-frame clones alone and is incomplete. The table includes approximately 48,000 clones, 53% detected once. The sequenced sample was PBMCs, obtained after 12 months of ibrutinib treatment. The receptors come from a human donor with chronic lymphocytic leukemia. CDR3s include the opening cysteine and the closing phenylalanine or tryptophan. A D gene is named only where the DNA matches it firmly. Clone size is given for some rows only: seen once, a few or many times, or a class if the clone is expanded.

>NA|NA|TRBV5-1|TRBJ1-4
CASSLTEREKLFF
TGCGCCAGCAGCTTGACAGAACGTGAAAAACTGTTTTTT
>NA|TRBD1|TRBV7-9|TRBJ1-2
CASSRGQGNYGYTF
TGTGCCAGCAGCCGCGGACAGGGTAACTATGGCTACACCTTC
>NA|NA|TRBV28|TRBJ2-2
CASSLPTASAGELFF
TGTGCCAGCAGTTTACCTACAGCCTCTGCCGGGGAGCTGTTTTTT
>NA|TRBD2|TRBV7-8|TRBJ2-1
CASSLYSGNDEQFF
TGTGCCAGCAGCTTATATAGCGGGAATGATGAGCAGTTCTTC
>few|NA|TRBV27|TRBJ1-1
CASRSDRPNTEAFF
TGTGCCAGCAGGTCGGACAGACCGAACACTGAAGCTTTCTTT
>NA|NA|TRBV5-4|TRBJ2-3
CASRNGSTDTQYF
TGTGCCAGCAGGAACGGGAGCACAGATACGCAGTATTTT
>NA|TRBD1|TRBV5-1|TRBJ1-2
CASSLGAGGDGYTF
TGCGCCAGCAGCTTAGGAGCAGGGGGAGACGGCTACACCTTC
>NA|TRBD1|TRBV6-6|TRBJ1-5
CASTDRANQPQHF
TGTGCCAGCACTGACAGGGCCAATCAGCCCCAGCATTTT
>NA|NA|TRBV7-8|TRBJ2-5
CASSFNSQETQYF
TGTGCCAGCAGCTTTAACAGCCAAGAGACCCAGTACTTC
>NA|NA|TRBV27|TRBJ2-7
CASSLHGHFYEQYF
TGTGCCAGCAGTTTACACGGACATTTCTACGAGCAGTACTTC
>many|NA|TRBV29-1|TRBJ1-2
CSVGHGDYGYTF
TGCAGCGTTGGGCACGGTGACTATGGCTACACCTTC
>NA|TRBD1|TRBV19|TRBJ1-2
CASSAQTGVYGYTF
TGTGCCAGTAGTGCTCAAACAGGGGTTTATGGCTACACCTTC
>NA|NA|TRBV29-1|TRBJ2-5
CSVGDLYQETQYF
TGCAGCGTTGGAGACTTATACCAAGAGACCCAGTACTTC
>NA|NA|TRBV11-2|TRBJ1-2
CASSLDTVVYGYTF
TGTGCCAGCAGCTTAGATACAGTGGTCTATGGCTACACCTTC
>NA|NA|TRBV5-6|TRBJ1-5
CASSRRGVGGQPQHF
TGTGCCAGCAGCCGTCGGGGGGTTGGAGGTCAGCCCCAGCATTTT
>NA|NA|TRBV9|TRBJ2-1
CASSVGRGTYNEQFF
TGTGCCAGCAGCGTAGGTAGAGGCACGTACAATGAGCAGTTCTTC
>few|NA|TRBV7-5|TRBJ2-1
CASTDRGSYNEQFF
TGTGCCAGCACCGACAGGGGCTCCTACAATGAGCAGTTCTTC
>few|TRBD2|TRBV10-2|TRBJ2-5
CASSGVAGGRQTQYF
TGCGCCAGCAGTGGAGTAGCGGGAGGACGACAGACCCAGTACTTC
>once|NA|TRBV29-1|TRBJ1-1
CSTRGPGNGEAFF
TGCAGCACCCGGGGACCCGGGAACGGTGAAGCTTTCTTT
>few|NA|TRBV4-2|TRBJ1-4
CASSLRQTPSRREKLFF
TGTGCCAGCAGCCTGAGACAGACCCCATCCCGACGCGAAAAACTGTTTTTT
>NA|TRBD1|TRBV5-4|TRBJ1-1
CASRFSGTGLEAFF
TGTGCCAGCAGATTTTCCGGGACAGGGCTCGAAGCTTTCTTT
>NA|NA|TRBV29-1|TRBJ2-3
CSVEARATDTQYF
TGCAGCGTTGAAGCAAGGGCTACAGATACGCAGTATTTT
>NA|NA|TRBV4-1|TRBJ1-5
CASSQALGVSNQPQHF
TGCGCCAGCAGCCAAGCTCTCGGGGTTAGCAATCAGCCCCAGCATTTT
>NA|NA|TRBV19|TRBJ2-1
CASSIRGNEQFF
TGTGCCAGTAGTATACGGGGCAATGAGCAGTTCTTC
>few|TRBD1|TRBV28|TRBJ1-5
CASSPPTGESNQPQHF
TGTGCCAGCAGTCCCCCGACAGGGGAAAGCAATCAGCCCCAGCATTTT
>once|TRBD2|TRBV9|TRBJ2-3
CASSTTSGDSTDTQYF
TGTGCCAGCAGCACGACTAGCGGGGATAGCACAGATACGCAGTATTTT
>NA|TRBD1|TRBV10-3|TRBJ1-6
CAISEGGTGDRPLHF
TGTGCCATCAGTGAGGGGGGGACAGGGGACCGTCCCCTCCACTTT
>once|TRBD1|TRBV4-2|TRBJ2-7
CASSQPTGMTYEQYF
TGTGCCAGCAGCCAACCGACAGGGATGACCTACGAGCAGTACTTC
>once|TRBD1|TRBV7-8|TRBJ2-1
CASRPDRGSYNEQFF
TGTGCCAGCAGACCGGACAGGGGGTCTTACAATGAGCAGTTCTTC
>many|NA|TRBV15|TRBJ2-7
CATSRDLGKQYF
TGTGCCACCAGCAGAGATCTGGGAAAGCAGTACTTC
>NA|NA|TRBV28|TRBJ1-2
CASSLISPGEASGYTF
TGTGCCAGCAGTTTAATCAGCCCAGGGGAAGCCAGTGGCTACACCTTC
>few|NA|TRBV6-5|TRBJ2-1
CASSYRRPSSYNEQFF
TGTGCCAGCAGTTACAGGAGGCCCTCTTCCTACAATGAGCAGTTCTTC
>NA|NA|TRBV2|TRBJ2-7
CASSEEGYEQYF
TGTGCCAGCAGTGAGGAGGGCTACGAGCAGTACTTC
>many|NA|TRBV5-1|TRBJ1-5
CASSFQGNQPQHF
TGCGCCAGCAGCTTCCAGGGGAATCAGCCCCAGCATTTT
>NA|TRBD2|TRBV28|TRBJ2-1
CASSQWTSKRAEQFF
TGTGCCAGCAGCCAATGGACTAGCAAGCGCGCTGAGCAGTTCTTC
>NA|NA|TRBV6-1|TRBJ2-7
CASSVGTGGYEQYF
TGTGCCAGCAGTGTCGGGACGGGTGGCTACGAGCAGTACTTC
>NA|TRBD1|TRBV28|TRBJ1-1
CASRRQGGVAFF
TGTGCCAGCAGACGCCAGGGGGGGGTAGCTTTCTTT
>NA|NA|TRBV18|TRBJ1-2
CASSPPSGRGYGYTF
TGTGCCAGCTCACCACCCTCGGGCAGGGGCTATGGCTACACCTTC
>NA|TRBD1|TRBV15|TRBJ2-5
CATSRGTGTGGPWETQYF
TGTGCCACCAGCAGGGGGACTGGGACAGGGGGTCCGTGGGAGACCCAGTACTTC
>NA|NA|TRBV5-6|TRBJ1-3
CASSYGTAGNTIYF
TGTGCCAGCAGCTACGGGACCGCTGGAAACACCATATATTTT
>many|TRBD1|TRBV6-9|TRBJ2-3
CASSYWGQGNADTQYF
TGTGCCAGCAGTTACTGGGGACAGGGGAACGCAGATACGCAGTATTTT
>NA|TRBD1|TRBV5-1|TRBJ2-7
CASSSEGTAYEQYF
TGCGCCAGCAGCTCGGAAGGGACAGCCTACGAGCAGTACTTC
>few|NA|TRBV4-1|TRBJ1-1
CASSQFTNTEAFF
TGCGCCAGCAGCCAATTTACCAACACTGAAGCTTTCTTT
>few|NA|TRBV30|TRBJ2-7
CAWILDRYSEQYF
TGTGCCTGGATCCTCGACAGGTATAGTGAGCAGTACTTC
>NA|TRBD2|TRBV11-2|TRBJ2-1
CASSLGLAGLNEQFF
TGTGCCAGCAGCTTGGGACTAGCGGGCCTGAATGAGCAGTTCTTC
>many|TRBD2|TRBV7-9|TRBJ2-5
CASSSSGGPGETQYF
TGTGCCAGCAGCTCGTCGGGAGGGCCAGGGGAGACCCAGTACTTC
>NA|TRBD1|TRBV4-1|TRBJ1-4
CASSQEGTGGGEKLFF
TGCGCCAGCAGCCAAGAAGGGACAGGGGGCGGTGAAAAACTGTTTTTT
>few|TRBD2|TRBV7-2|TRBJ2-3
CASSSGSGTSTDTQYF
TGTGCCAGCAGCTCCGGTAGCGGGACCAGCACAGATACGCAGTATTTT
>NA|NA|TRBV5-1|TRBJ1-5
CASSLGQGEPQHF
TGCGCCAGCAGCTTGGGACAAGGCGAGCCCCAGCATTTT
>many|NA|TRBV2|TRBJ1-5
CASTRGTSQPQHF
TGTGCCAGCACTAGGGGGACTTCTCAGCCCCAGCATTTT
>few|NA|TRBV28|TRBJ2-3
CASKSGLPDTQYF
TGTGCCAGCAAGTCAGGGCTACCAGATACGCAGTATTTT
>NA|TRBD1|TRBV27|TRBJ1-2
CASSWDRSLRGYTF
TGTGCCAGCAGTTGGGACAGGTCTTTACGTGGCTACACCTTC